The 29 T cell receptor beta chains listed next were all sequenced from one sample in a study of blood T cell repertoires in COVID-19. Profiling relied on immunoSEQ multiplex PCR, and the TCRdb table lists in-frame clones only, not all of them. The table records 110,000 to 150,000 clones, 65% to 80% of them present only once. Input material: peripheral blood. All receptors come from a man between 60 and 70 years old with acute or convalescent COVID-19.

This clone was seen only a few times. The J gene is TRBJ2-7, the V gene TRBV27, with D perhaps TRBD2 (6 bases). Between the trimmed V and J ends, which lost 8 bases and 2 bases, there was a span of 16 bases. This CDR3 comprises 14 residues. Germline V gene sequence: CDR1 MNHEY, CDR2 SMNVEV (reference sequence). CDR3 sequence (DNA): TGTGCCAGCCGTCCAGGGACGGGGGCCTACGAGCAGTACTTC. This encodes CASRPGTGAYEQYF.

This chain links TRBV4-1 with TRBJ2-3; no clear D. The CDR3 runs 14 residues. Trimming removed 1 base from V and 4 bases from J, with 9 bases in between. Germline V gene sequence: CDR1 MGHRA, CDR2 YSYEKL. DNA for the CDR3: TGCGCCAGCAGCCAAGTGCAACAGTCAGATACGCAGTATTTT. It specifies CASSQVQQSDTQYF.

The chain joins TRBV7-6 to TRBJ2-2; 11 bases are shared with TRBD1. This CDR3 spans 16 amino acids. Trimming cost V 1 base and J 6 bases; bases outside gene matches: 4. Germline V gene lookup returns CDR1 SGHVS and CDR2 FNYEAQ. The CDR3 DNA follows: TGTGCCAGCAGCTTAGGGCCGGGACAGGGGGCCGGGGAGCTGTTTTTT. Its translation is CASSLGPGQGAGELFF.

The rearrangement joins TRBV7-2 to TRBJ1-3; TRBD1 is a possible D gene (6 bases). The CDR3 contains 16 residues. The germline CDR1 and CDR2 sequences are SGHTA and FQGNSA. V was clipped by 6 bases and J by 2 bases, with 17 bases between them. The CDR3 sequence: CASSHIGQWAGNTIYF. CDR3 sequence (DNA): TGTGCCAGCAGTCACATCGGACAGTGGGCTGGAAACACCATATATTTT.

Regarding this clone: The sample has other DNA sequences that encode this CDR3 too. The CDR3 DNA reads as TGTGCCAGCAGTTCTCCGGGACAGGGGAGTGAAAAACTGTTTTTT. Its protein product is CASSSPGQGSEKLFF. J is TRBJ1-4 and V is TRBV28; TRBD1 matches 10 bases. The germline gives CDR1 MDHEN, CDR2 SYDVKM. V shed 4 bases, J shed 7 bases, and the junction held 6 bases outside the gene matches. CDR3 size: 15 residues.

The chain recombines TRBV2 with TRBJ2-1, with 8 bases aligning to TRBD2. The CDR3 is 17 residues long. Germline CDR1 is SNHLY and CDR2 is FYNNEI. The V segment lost 6 bases and the J segment 2 bases; nucleotides outside the gene matches: 12. CDR3 region: CASRAPTSVSPYNEQFF. The CDR3 nucleotides are TGTGCCAGCAGAGCCCCGACTAGCGTGAGTCCCTACAATGAGCAGTTCTTC.

The rearrangement joins TRBV7-2 to TRBJ1-4; D is uncertain. Germline values: CDR1 SGHTA, CDR2 FQGNSA. CDR3 size: 16 residues. Trimming took 0 bases from V and 8 from J, leaving 16 bases between them. DNA of the CDR3: TGTGCCAGCAGCTTAGCGAGTGGAGCGGGCGAGGAAAAACTGTTTTTT. Translation gives CASSLASGAGEEKLFF.

The chain carries TRBV27 and TRBJ1-1, with D possibly being TRBD1 (5 bases). CDR1 and CDR2 from the germline V gene are MNHEY and SMNVEV (reference sequence). The ends were cut back, 6 bases at V and 5 bases at J, with 16 bases in the middle. The CDR3 is made up of 14 amino acids. In DNA, the CDR3 is TGTGCCAGCAGACCGACAGCTAGGCCTACTGAAGCTTTCTTT. This sequence encodes CASRPTARPTEAFF.

The rearrangement joins TRBV5-4 to TRBJ2-1; 9 bases line up with TRBD2. CDR3 size: 15 residues. V lost 0 bases, J lost 4 bases, and 2 bases stayed unmatched. CDR1 is SGHNT and CDR2 is YYREEE in the germline V gene (reference sequence). The CDR3 loop reads CASSLVAGGYNEQFF. The CDR3 DNA reads TGTGCCAGCAGCTTGGTGGCGGGAGGGTACAATGAGCAGTTCTTC.

The chain combines TRBV7-2 with TRBJ1-1, with a weak D call TRBD1 (5 bases). V dropped 1 base and J dropped 1 base, with 13 bases sitting between them. CDR1 SGHTA and CDR2 FQGNSA come from the germline V gene. The CDR3 has 16 amino acids. CDR3 DNA: TGTGCCAGCAGCTTAGGAGGTGGGGCAGGGAACACTGAAGCTTTCTTT. This translates into CASSLGGGAGNTEAFF.

The chain couples TRBV3-1 (or the pseudogene TRBV3-2) to TRBJ1-2; a weak D match, TRBD1 (5 bases). Per germline, CDR1 LGHDT and CDR2 YNNKEL (reference sequence). V lost 2 bases to trimming and J lost 7 bases, with 20 bases between them. This CDR3 region has 16 residues. CDR3 sequence: CASSQPGVSLDGGYTF. The DNA of the CDR3 is TGTGCCAGCAGCCAACCGGGGGTGAGCCTTGATGGTGGCTACACCTTC.

The V call is TRBV7-2, the J call TRBJ2-3, with D unclear. CDR1 and CDR2 (germline): SGHTA, FQGNSA. Trimming removed 3 bases at V and 4 bases at J, with 17 bases between. The CDR3 sequence is 16 residues long. As DNA, the CDR3 is TGTGCCAGCAGCTTGTTGGCGAGTCGGAGCGCAGATACGCAGTATTTT. It yields the protein CASSLLASRSADTQYF.

The chain uses TRBV29-1 and TRBJ2-3; no reliable D call. In germline, CDR1 is SQVTM, CDR2 ANQGSEA. The CDR3 covers 11 residues. V was pared by 2 bases and J by 9 bases, with 9 bases between. CDR3 in amino acids: CSVESARTQYF. The CDR3 DNA is TGCAGCGTTGAATCGGCCAGGACGCAGTATTTT.

The rearrangement joins TRBV4-3 to TRBJ1-1, with TRBD1 matching 7 bases. Germline lookup yields CDR1 LGHNA and CDR2 YSLEER. Trimming took 3 bases from V and 7 from J; bases not matched to a gene: 11. This CDR3 is 15 amino acids long. The CDR3 protein is CASSQDDRERGEAFF. In DNA, the CDR3 is TGCGCCAGCAGCCAGGACGACAGGGAGCGAGGTGAAGCTTTCTTT.

V gene TRBV2 combines with J gene TRBJ1-1; TRBD1 is a possible D gene (6 bases). Trimming took 5 bases from V and 1 from J, leaving 11 bases between them. Germline lookup yields CDR1 SNHLY and CDR2 FYNNEI. CDR3 size: 14 residues. CDR3 residues: CASSPEDRNTEAFF. In DNA, the CDR3 is TGTGCCAGCAGTCCCGAGGACAGGAACACTGAAGCTTTCTTT.

CDR3 nucleotides: TGTGCCAGCAGCTTAGCAGCCGGGGGTCTTGGGGAGACCCAGTACTTC. This translates into CASSLAAGGLGETQYF. V and J are TRBV7-2 and TRBJ2-5; possible D gene TRBD2, 6 bases. Germline lookup yields CDR1 SGHTA and CDR2 FQGNSA. V shed 0 bases and J shed 5 bases, with 16 bases lying between them. CDR3 length: 16 residues.

This chain links TRBV6-5 with TRBJ2-5; D unresolved. This CDR3 is built from 13 residues. Germline-derived CDR1 and CDR2 are MNHEY and SVGAGI. V dropped 7 bases and J dropped 1 base, with 10 bases sitting between them. CDR3 sequence reads: CASTYGPQETQYF. Here the CDR3 DNA reads TGTGCCAGCACCTACGGTCCCCAAGAGACCCAGTACTTC.

This clone was counted between two and nine times. The gene calls are TRBV6-8 and TRBJ2-2, with 9 bases fitting TRBD2. Germline assignment: CDR1 MNHGY and CDR2 SAAAGT. This CDR3 spans 20 amino acids. The J segment lost 0 bases and the V segment lost 0 bases, leaving 11 bases of the junction unmatched. DNA of the CDR3: TGTGCCAGCAGTTACTCGATTAGATATGCGGGAGGGCCGAACACCGGGGAGCTGTTTTTT. It is translated as CASSYSIRYAGGPNTGELFF.

The rearrangement joins TRBV30 to TRBJ1-1, with TRBD1 as a possible D gene (6 bases). V lost 5 bases and J 1 base, leaving 11 bases between the germline ends. Germline V gene data show CDR1 as GTSNPN and CDR2 as SVGIG (reference sequence). This CDR3 spans 13 amino acids. CDR3 nucleotide sequence: TGTGCCTGGGCCCTGACAGGGAACACTGAAGCTTTCTTT. Its translation: CAWALTGNTEAFF.

This chain connects TRBV29-1 to TRBJ2-5; D call uncertain. Trimming removed 6 bases at V and 7 bases at J, with 18 bases between. The CDR3 loop spans 13 amino acids. Germline loops: CDR1 SQVTM, CDR2 ANQGSEA. CDR3 loop: CSVARQVPGTQYF. The CDR3 DNA sequence: TGCAGCGTCGCCAGGCAGGTCCCCGGGACCCAGTACTTC.

The chain employs TRBV12-3 or TRBV12-4 and TRBJ2-7; D might be TRBD1 (6 bases). The CDR3 spans 13 residues. Trimming stripped 5 bases from V and 0 bases from J, with 8 bases between. This CDR3 reads CASSRDTSYEQYF. DNA of the CDR3: TGTGCCAGCAGTAGGGACACCTCCTACGAGCAGTACTTC.

This clone was observed a single time. The chain combines TRBV7-2 with TRBJ1-2; no reliable D call. Trimming took 6 bases from V and 4 from J, leaving 15 bases between them. The CDR3 contains 14 residues. Germline V gives CDR1 SGHTA, CDR2 FQGNSA. CDR3 nucleotides: TGTGCCAGCAGTCGGACGGACTCAGGCTATGGCTACACCTTC. Protein: CASSRTDSGYGYTF.

The rearrangement links TRBV6-4 to TRBJ2-3, with D possibly TRBD1 on 5 matching bases. V gave up 7 bases and J gave up 8 bases, with 16 bases separating them. This CDR3 contains 13 residues. Germline CDR1 reads MRHNA; CDR2 reads SNTAGT. CDR3 bases: TGTGCCAGCACCCTGACTCTCCAGGGTACGCAGTATTTT. Residues: CASTLTLQGTQYF.

The CDR3 sequence is CASSRGEETQYF. For the CDR3, the DNA is TGTGCCAGTAGTAGGGGCGAAGAGACCCAGTACTTC. The chain uses TRBV19 and TRBJ2-5, with a possible D match to TRBD1 (5 bases). The CDR3 spans 12 residues. CDR1 and CDR2 (germline): LNHDA, SQIVND (reference sequence). V lost 4 bases to trimming and J lost 3 bases, with 6 bases between them.

The chain has TRBV27 and TRBJ1-6, with 8 bases lining up with TRBD1. The V segment lost 5 bases and the J segment 9 bases; nucleotides outside the gene matches: 9. There are 15 residues in the CDR3. The germline gives CDR1 MNHEY, CDR2 SMNVEV (reference sequence). CDR3 loop: CASSTGQGGSSPLHF. The CDR3 region has the DNA TGTGCCAGCAGTACTGGACAGGGTGGAAGTTCACCCCTCCACTTT.

The chain is built from TRBV19 and TRBJ2-2; possibly TRBD1 for D (6 bases). Trimming removed 2 bases at V and 8 bases at J, with 9 bases between. The CDR3 contains 13 residues. Germline loops: CDR1 LNHDA, CDR2 SQIVND (reference sequence). As DNA, the CDR3 is TGTGCCAGTAGTATACAGGGGCGTGGGGAGCTGTTTTTT. Translated, it gives CASSIQGRGELFF.

The chain carries TRBV3-1 (or the pseudogene TRBV3-2) and TRBJ1-3, with 7 positions matching TRBD1. The CDR3 extends over 14 amino acids. CDR1 is LGHDT, CDR2 YNNKEL, per germline (reference sequence). The V gene end was trimmed by 1 base and the J gene end by 12 bases; junction bases not matched to a gene: 9. The CDR3: CASSQGGARTGIYF. The CDR3, as DNA: TGTGCCAGCAGCCAAGGCGGAGCTCGGACAGGCATATATTTT.

The CDR3 loop is CSVDGTGANTEAFF. The CDR3, as DNA: TGCAGCGTTGATGGGACAGGGGCGAACACTGAAGCTTTCTTT. J is TRBJ1-1 and V is TRBV29-1, with 10 bases lining up with TRBD1. CDR3 length: 14 amino acids. Germline V CDR1 and CDR2: SQVTM, ANQGSEA. With 3 bases clipped from V and 1 base from J, the junction kept 2 bases outside the gene matches.

This chain joins TRBV7-2 and TRBJ1-4, with TRBD1 identical over 7 bases. J gave up 8 bases and V 1 base, and 4 bases lay outside the gene matches. This CDR3 has 14 amino acids. CDR1 and CDR2 from the germline V gene are SGHTA and FQGNSA. The chain's CDR3 is CASSLGGGLEKLFF. The CDR3 DNA follows: TGTGCCAGCAGCTTAGGAGGGGGCTTGGAAAAACTGTTTTTT.